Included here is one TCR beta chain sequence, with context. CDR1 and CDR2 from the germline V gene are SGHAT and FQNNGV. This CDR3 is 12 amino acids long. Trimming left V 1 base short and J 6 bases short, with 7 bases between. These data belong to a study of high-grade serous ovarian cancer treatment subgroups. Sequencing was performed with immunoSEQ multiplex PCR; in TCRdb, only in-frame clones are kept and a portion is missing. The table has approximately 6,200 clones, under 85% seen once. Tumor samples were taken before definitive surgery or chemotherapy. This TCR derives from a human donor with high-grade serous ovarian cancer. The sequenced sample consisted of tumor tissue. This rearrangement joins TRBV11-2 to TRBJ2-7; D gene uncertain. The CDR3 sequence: CASSLAASEQYF. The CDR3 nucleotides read TGTGCCAGCAGCTTAGCAGCTTCCGAGCAGTACTTC. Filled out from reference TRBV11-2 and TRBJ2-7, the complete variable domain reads EAGVAQSPRYKIIEKRQSVAFWCNPISGHATLYWYQQILGQGPKLLIQFQNNGVVDDSQLPKDRFSAERLKGVDSTLKIQPAKLEDSAVYLCASSLAASEQYFGPGTRLTVT.